The 10 T cell receptor beta chains given below trace back to one sample, sequenced in a study of cytomegalovirus exposure and HLA in healthy donors. PCR employed 60 Vbeta and 13 Jbeta primers. The data were produced by immunoSEQ multiplex PCR, yet TCRdb's version contains in-frame clones alone and is incomplete. The repertoire includes under 200,000 clones, roughly two thirds of them detected once, and roughly 4.4% sits in the top ten. The sequenced material came from PBMCs. These TCRs come from a woman under 30 in good health and CMV-seropositive.

The chain joins TRBV2 to TRBJ2-1; the match to TRBD1 covers 9 bases. V was clipped by 6 bases and J by 8 bases; unmatched bases: 11. CDR1 and CDR2 from the germline V gene are SNHLY and FYNNEI. This CDR3 region has 15 residues. The CDR3, as DNA: TGTGCCAGCAGAAGGGGACAGGGAGTTGTCTATGAGCAGTTCTTC. Encoded protein: CASRRGQGVVYEQFF.

This chain uses TRBV28 with TRBJ1-2, with 7 bases aligning to TRBD1. CDR3 length equals 12 residues. V gave up 8 bases and J gave up 8 bases; unmatched junction bases: 8. The germline gives CDR1 MDHEN, CDR2 SYDVKM. CDR3 sequence: CASATGSSGYTF. In nucleotides, the CDR3 is TGTGCCAGCGCGACAGGGTCTTCCGGCTACACCTTC.

Only a few counts were recorded for this clone. The chain couples TRBV4-1 to TRBJ1-6; the match to TRBD1 covers 10 bases. CDR3 length: 18 residues. Trimming removed 3 bases from V and 10 bases from J; junction bases left unmatched: 15. Per germline, CDR1 MGHRA and CDR2 YSYEKL. This CDR3 reads CASSHHRQGAVAISPLHF. The CDR3 DNA reads TGCGCCAGCAGCCATCACCGACAGGGGGCCGTTGCCATATCACCCCTCCACTTT.

This clone was found once. The chain links TRBV29-1 to TRBJ2-4; 8 bases align to TRBD1. This CDR3 has 13 residues. V dropped 6 bases and J dropped 5; count of bases not matched to a gene: 6. Germline V lookup: CDR1 SQVTM, CDR2 ANQGSEA. The DNA of the CDR3 is TGCAGCGTGGAGGGACAGGCCGAAAACATTCAGTACTTC. It yields the protein CSVEGQAENIQYF.

This clone was found once. This chain joins TRBV9 and TRBJ1-6; D not certain. Trimming stripped 3 bases from V and 7 bases from J, with 11 bases between. Germline V lookup: CDR1 SGDLS, CDR2 YYNGEE. This CDR3 comprises 14 residues. The CDR3 bases are TGTGCCAGCAGCGGGGGAGGAGGGAATTCACCCCTCCACTTT. This codes for CASSGGGGNSPLHF.

The chain carries TRBV7-3 and TRBJ2-5; tentative D call: TRBD2 (6 bases). The length of the CDR3 is 14 residues. Germline V gene data show CDR1 as SGHTA and CDR2 as FQGTGA. V lost 6 bases and J 3 bases, leaving 14 bases between the germline ends. The CDR3 DNA reads as TGTGCCAGCAGTAATGGGGGGTTGGAAGAGACCCAGTACTTC. It is translated as CASSNGGLEETQYF.

The rearrangement links TRBV27 to TRBJ2-5; 8 nucleotides line up with TRBD1. CDR3 length: 16 residues. V dropped 6 bases and J dropped 3; count of bases not matched to a gene: 12. Germline assignment: CDR1 MNHEY and CDR2 SMNVEV (reference sequence). The DNA of the CDR3 is TGTGCCAGCAGCAAGGACAGGGTGAAGGGAAAAGAGACCCAGTACTTC. This sequence encodes CASSKDRVKGKETQYF.

The rearrangement uses TRBV7-2 and TRBJ2-5; 8 bases are shared with TRBD2. V lost 6 bases and J lost 2; bases outside the gene matches: 8. The germline V gene encodes CDR1 SGHTA and CDR2 FQGNSA. The CDR3 extends over 15 amino acids. CDR3 region: CASRRGGSVQETQYF. For the CDR3, the DNA is TGTGCCAGCAGACGGGGGGGGAGCGTGCAAGAGACCCAGTACTTC.

The chain links TRBV19 to TRBJ2-7, with a tentative D call TRBD1 (5 bases). Germline V gene sequence: CDR1 LNHDA, CDR2 SQIVND (reference sequence). The V gene lost 6 bases and the J gene lost 9 bases, with 21 bases spanning the gap. The CDR3 runs 14 residues. This CDR3 reads CASSPSAGRVWQYF. The CDR3 DNA is TGTGCCAGTAGCCCCTCCGCAGGGCGAGTTTGGCAGTACTTC. Variable domain in full (rest from reference TRBV19 and TRBJ2-7): DGGITQSPKYLFRKEGQNVTLSCEQNLNHDAMYWYRQDPGQGLRLIYYSQIVNDFQKGDIAEGYSVSREKKESFPLTVTSAQKNPTAFYLCASSPSAGRVWQYFGPGTRLTVT.

The V and J genes are TRBV5-6 and TRBJ2-1; 10 nucleotides agree with TRBD2. The CDR3 contains 16 residues. Germline V CDR1 and CDR2: SGHDT, YYEEEE. V was pared by 0 bases and J by 10 bases, with 10 bases of the junction left unmatched. The CDR3 nucleotides are TGTGCCAGCAGCTTGGCCCGCAGCGGGAGGGCCGGGGAGCAGTTCTTC. The encoded protein is CASSLARSGRAGEQFF.